Listed below are T cell receptor beta chains from one sample, sequenced in a study of blood T cell repertoires in COVID-19. Profiled with immunoSEQ multiplex PCR; TCRdb holds only in-frame clones, not every one. The sample lists roughly 200,000 clones; more than 75% were seen once. Specimen: peripheral blood. The receptors originated from a woman under 30 who had recovered from COVID-19. CDR3s leave out the opening cysteine and the closing phenylalanine or tryptophan.

>TRBJ1-3|TRBV5-4
ASSTVEGAGGNTIY
>TRBJ2-1|TRBV25-1
ASRPDSGGLSYNEQF
>TRBJ1-1|TRBV10-3
AISGETANTEAF
>TRBJ2-3|TRBV7-2
ATGWRGDLTDTQY
>TRBJ1-5|TRBV3-1/TRBV3-2
ASSQQGGNQPQH
>TRBJ2-3|TRBV9
ASSALTSGAPRPTDTQY
>TRBJ2-3|TRBV7-4
ASSQTSGGHTDTQY
>TRBJ2-1|TRBV7-9
ASSFLAGGPFNEQF
>TRBJ1-4|TRBV2
ASSTPRAGGRTNEKLF
>TRBJ1-1|TRBV2
ARTGTPNTEAF
>TRBJ1-1|TRBV18
ASSPGTANTEAF
>TRBJ2-5|TRBV25-1
ASRATTPRGETQY
>TRBJ2-1|TRBV5-4
ASRRTGNEQF
>TRBJ2-1|TRBV12-3/TRBV12-4
ASSFQRDEQF
>TRBJ2-3|TRBV5-1
ASNPLAGADTQY
>TRBJ1-1|TRBV13
ASSLGQGKNHEAF